These 24 T cell receptor beta chains were sequenced from one sample in a study of blood T cell repertoires in COVID-19. Here immunoSEQ multiplex PCR was the method, and the copy in TCRdb shows in-frame clones only, minus some. This table holds 130,000 to 150,000 clones, 80% to 90% found once. The sample consisted of peripheral blood. The source is a woman aged 55 to 70 with COVID-19, enrolled during active disease.

In this sample, this clone turned up once. V and J are TRBV6-5 and TRBJ1-1, with 9 positions matching TRBD1. The V and J ends lost 8 bases and 4 bases, in that order; junction bases with no gene match: 5. The CDR3 totals 13 residues. Germline CDR1 reads MNHEY; CDR2 reads SVGAGI. DNA for the CDR3: TGTGCCAGCGGACAGGGGTCTAGCACTGAAGCTTTCTTT. It is translated as CASGQGSSTEAFF.

The chain links TRBV6-6 to TRBJ1-1; TRBD1 agrees at 11 bases. The CDR3 has 13 amino acids. CDR1 and CDR2 from the germline V gene are MNHNY and SVGAGI (reference sequence). The junction had 5 bases not matched to a gene; V was cut back by 7 bases and J by 7 bases. CDR3 loop: CASTGQGAREAFF. CDR3 bases: TGTGCCAGCACCGGACAGGGGGCGCGTGAAGCTTTCTTT.

V usage is TRBV12-3 or TRBV12-4 and J usage is TRBJ2-5; perhaps TRBD2 as D (6 bases). Trimming left V 3 bases short and J 5 bases short, with 10 bases between. The CDR3 is made up of 13 amino acids. CDR3 sequence (DNA): TGTGCCAGCAGTTTGGGGGGTTGGGAGACCCAGTACTTC. Protein sequence: CASSLGGWETQYF.

J is TRBJ2-2 and V is TRBV2; possible D gene TRBD1, 6 bases. Trimming stripped 2 bases from V and 6 bases from J, with 16 bases between. Germline lookup yields CDR1 SNHLY and CDR2 FYNNEI. The CDR3 consists of 16 residues. In DNA form, the CDR3 reads TGTGCCAGCAGTGAAATTTCAGGGGCGGACGCCGGGGAGCTGTTTTTT. Translating it yields CASSEISGADAGELFF.

The chain uses TRBV5-5 and TRBJ1-1; D remains ambiguous. CDR3 length equals 13 residues. Between the trimmed V and J ends, which lost 2 bases and 3 bases, there was a span of 8 bases. Germline V gene data show CDR1 as SGHKS and CDR2 as YYEKEE (reference sequence). CDR3 nucleotides: TGTGCCAGCAGCTTAGAGGTAGACACTGAAGCTTTCTTT. This sequence encodes CASSLEVDTEAFF. Using reference TRBV5-5 and TRBJ1-1 for the parts outside the CDR3, the full variable domain is DAGVTQSPTHLIKTRGQQVTLRCSPISGHKSVSWYQQVLGQGPQFIFQYYEKEERGRGNFPDRFSARQFPNYSSELNVNALLLGDSALYLCASSLEVDTEAFFGQGTRLTVV.

This clone was observed a single time. The chain couples TRBV30 to TRBJ2-2; 8 bases are shared with TRBD1. V shed 3 bases, J shed 5 bases, and the junction held 5 bases outside the gene matches. CDR1 is GTSNPN, CDR2 SVGIG, per germline (reference sequence). The CDR3 totals 14 residues. CDR3 residues: CAWRTGEATGELFF. As DNA, the CDR3 is TGTGCCTGGAGGACAGGGGAGGCGACCGGGGAGCTGTTTTTT. Full variable domain (missing parts from reference TRBV30 and TRBJ2-2): SQTIHQWPATLVQPVGSPLSLECTVEGTSNPNLYWYRQAAGRGLQLLFYSVGIGQISSEVPQNLSASRPQDRQFILSSKKLLLSDSGFYLCAWRTGEATGELFFGEGSRLTVL.

The chain links TRBV5-1 to TRBJ2-2, with D hard to call. This CDR3 has 14 amino acids. Germline-derived CDR1 and CDR2 are SGHRS and YFSETQ. V shed 4 bases and J shed 1 base, with 8 bases lying between them. The CDR3 nucleotides are TGCGCCAGCAGCGAATTACAGAACACCGGGGAGCTGTTTTTT. Its translation is CASSELQNTGELFF.

The chain employs TRBV29-1 and TRBJ1-1; 7 bases agree with TRBD1. V dropped 6 bases and J dropped 2; count of bases not matched to a gene: 9. The germline V gene encodes CDR1 SQVTM and CDR2 ANQGSEA. The CDR3 has 14 residues. The CDR3 loop is CSVDRDVGNTEAFF. CDR3 sequence (DNA): TGCAGCGTAGACAGGGACGTCGGTAACACTGAAGCTTTCTTT.

The rearrangement links TRBV10-2 to TRBJ2-5, with D possibly matching TRBD2 (5 bases). Trimming removed 3 bases at V and 5 bases at J, with 19 bases between. This CDR3 comprises 16 residues. From germline, CDR1 is WSHSY and CDR2 SAAADI. CDR3: CASSDLFADPGETQYF. The CDR3 nucleotides read TGCGCCAGCAGTGATTTGTTCGCGGACCCGGGGGAGACCCAGTACTTC.

The CDR3 coding sequence is TGTGCCAGTAGTATAGGACAGCTGAACACTGAAGCTTTCTTT. It translates to CASSIGQLNTEAFF. The chain employs TRBV19 and TRBJ1-1, with D possibly being TRBD1 (5 bases). The CDR3 covers 14 residues. V was pared by 1 base and J by 0 bases, with 6 bases between. CDR1 and CDR2 (germline): LNHDA, SQIVND (reference sequence). The entire variable domain, with the rest obtained from reference TRBV19 and TRBJ1-1, is as follows: DGGITQSPKYLFRKEGQNVTLSCEQNLNHDAMYWYRQDPGQGLRLIYYSQIVNDFQKGDIAEGYSVSREKKESFPLTVTSAQKNPTAFYLCASSIGQLNTEAFFGQGTRLTVV.

The chain joins TRBV6-5 to TRBJ1-5, with 8 bases identical to TRBD1. The CDR3 spans 14 residues. The V segment lost 6 bases and the J segment 6 bases; nucleotides outside the gene matches: 7. Per germline, CDR1 MNHEY and CDR2 SVGAGI. CDR3 bases: TGTGCCAGCAGCCCAGACAGGGGTGGTCAGCCCCAGCATTTT. Protein: CASSPDRGGQPQHF.

This sequence joins TRBV6-6 and TRBJ1-4; no firm D call. Trimming removed 1 base from V and 0 bases from J, with 9 bases in between. This CDR3 contains 16 residues. Germline lookup yields CDR1 MNHNY and CDR2 SVGAGI (reference sequence). CDR3 DNA: TGTGCCAGCAGTTACTACCGAGTTGCAACTAATGAAAAACTGTTTTTT. This sequence encodes CASSYYRVATNEKLFF.

This chain connects TRBV7-8 to TRBJ2-5; 9 bases are shared with TRBD2. Trimming removed 5 bases from V and 5 bases from J; junction bases left unmatched: 12. The germline V gene encodes CDR1 SGHVS and CDR2 FQNEAQ. The CDR3 runs to 16 residues. The CDR3 sequence is CASSQYGGGAVETQYF. DNA of the CDR3: TGTGCCAGCAGCCAATATGGCGGGGGGGCCGTGGAGACCCAGTACTTC.

The V gene is TRBV6-6, the J gene TRBJ1-2, with D maybe TRBD1 (6 bases). The CDR3 contains 13 residues. V was cut by 4 bases and J by 4 bases, with 10 bases left in between. Germline V gene sequence: CDR1 MNHNY, CDR2 SVGAGI (reference sequence). The CDR3 DNA reads TGTGCCAGCAGTTCGGGGACAAGCTATGGCTACACCTTC. It specifies CASSSGTSYGYTF.

Only one count was recorded for this clone. CDR3 sequence: CASSLSPLAGRDTQYF. The CDR3 nucleotides read TGTGCCAGCAGCTTATCCCCTCTAGCGGGGCGTGATACGCAGTATTTT. The chain combines TRBV7-3 with TRBJ2-3; 9 nucleotides line up with TRBD2. The V and J ends lost 2 bases and 6 bases, in that order; junction bases with no gene match: 9. The germline V gene encodes CDR1 SGHTA and CDR2 FQGTGA. The CDR3 is made up of 16 amino acids. Full variable domain (missing parts from reference TRBV7-3 and TRBJ2-3): GAGVSQTPSNKVTEKGKYVELRCDPISGHTALYWYRQSLGQGPEFLIYFQGTGAADDSGLPNDRFFAVRPEGSVSTLKIQRTERGDSAVYLCASSLSPLAGRDTQYFGPGTRLTVL.

V usage is TRBV18 and J usage is TRBJ1-4, with 9 bases matching TRBD1. The length of the CDR3 is 16 residues. V dropped 3 bases and J dropped 7; count of bases not matched to a gene: 9. Germline CDR1 reads KGHSH; CDR2 reads LQKENI. Here the CDR3 reads CASSPRVDRGVEKLFF. DNA of the CDR3: TGTGCCAGCTCACCCCGAGTAGACAGGGGGGTTGAAAAACTGTTTTTT.

The chain uses TRBV16 and TRBJ1-5; no clear D gene. CDR1 is KGHSY, CDR2 FQNENV, per germline. The CDR3 covers 13 residues. The germline V and J ends were trimmed by 2 bases and 4 bases, with 6 bases remaining between them. The CDR3 coding sequence is TGTGCCAGCAGCCAAGGCCTGAATCAGCCCCAGCATTTT. Translating it yields CASSQGLNQPQHF.

The gene calls are TRBV7-6 and TRBJ2-1; weak D call: TRBD1 (5 bases). With 6 bases removed from V and 5 bases from J, the gap between germline ends came to 20 bases. The CDR3 has 16 amino acids. CDR1 is SGHVS, CDR2 FNYEAQ, per germline. The CDR3 DNA sequence: TGTGCCAGCAGTTTTGACAGATCCTCGTTAAACAATGAGCAGTTCTTC. Its translation: CASSFDRSSLNNEQFF. Full variable domain (outside the CDR3, taken from reference TRBV7-6 and TRBJ2-1): GAGVSQSPRYKVTKRGQDVALRCDPISGHVSLYWYRQALGQGPEFLTYFNYEAQQDKSGLPNDRFSAERPEGSISTLTIQRTEQRDSAMYRCASSFDRSSLNNEQFFGPGTRLTVL.

This chain connects TRBV6-5 to TRBJ2-7; a possible D gene is TRBD2 (6 bases). CDR3 size: 15 residues. Looked up from germline, CDR1 is MNHEY and CDR2 is SVGAGI. Trimming took off 11 bases at V and 2 bases at J, with 22 bases between the two ends. Here the CDR3 DNA reads TGTGCCGCCAGTTCCCGGGGGACCCCAACCTACGAGCAGTACTTC. Translation gives CAASSRGTPTYEQYF.

This clone was detected only a few times. The chain couples TRBV18 to TRBJ1-1, with D tentatively TRBD1 (6 bases). Germline CDR1 reads KGHSH; CDR2 reads LQKENI. V lost 1 base to trimming and J lost 0 bases, with 6 bases between them. This CDR3 is built from 14 residues. CDR3 bases: TGTGCCAGCTCACCACGGACAGTGAACACTGAAGCTTTCTTT. It specifies CASSPRTVNTEAFF. The whole variable domain, filled in from reference TRBV18 and TRBJ1-1, reads NAGVMQNPRHLVRRRGQEARLRCSPMKGHSHVYWYRQLPEEGLKFMVYLQKENIIDESGMPKERFSAEFPKEGPSILRIQQVVRGDSAAYFCASSPRTVNTEAFFGQGTRLTVV.

V gene TRBV28 combines with J gene TRBJ1-2; the match to TRBD1 covers 8 bases. Germline trimming cut 4 bases from V and 3 bases from J; bases unmatched to any gene: 10. CDR1 and CDR2 from the germline V gene are MDHEN and SYDVKM. This CDR3 is built from 16 residues. In nucleotides, the CDR3 is TGTGCCAGCAGTTATCCGGACAGGGCGAAAGACTATGGCTACACCTTC. Translation gives CASSYPDRAKDYGYTF.

The chain carries TRBV14 and TRBJ1-3, with D unclear. The CDR3 is 14 amino acids. V lost 4 bases, J lost 3 bases, and 10 bases lay in between. Germline loops: CDR1 SGHDN, CDR2 FVKESK. CDR3: CASSPAGFGNTIYF. The CDR3 DNA follows: TGTGCCAGCAGCCCGGCAGGCTTTGGAAACACCATATATTTT.

V and J are TRBV19 and TRBJ2-5; no firm D call. Germline V gives CDR1 LNHDA, CDR2 SQIVND (reference sequence). The CDR3 is made up of 12 amino acids. The V end lost 4 bases, the J end lost 1 base, and 4 bases lay between the germline ends. The CDR3 spells CASSRVQETQYF. The CDR3 bases are TGTGCCAGTAGTAGAGTCCAAGAGACCCAGTACTTC.

The V gene is TRBV6-5, the J gene TRBJ1-4; 7 bases fit TRBD1. Germline V CDR1 and CDR2: MNHEY, SVGAGI. The CDR3 runs 14 residues. V trimming: 7 bases; J trimming: 5 bases; junction bases outside the gene matches: 7. CDR3 in amino acids: CASTGGGPNEKLFF. CDR3 bases: TGTGCCAGCACCGGAGGGGGCCCGAATGAAAAACTGTTTTTT.